The T cell receptor (beta chain) under discussion was sequenced for a study of blood T cells in healthy people across ages. Study results and caveats: The long-lived group displayed more naive CD4+ cells, plus higher diversity, than the aged donors did. Considered underestimates were the diversity estimates obtained from one million T cells.

Healthy Russian Caucasian donors spanned ages about 6 to 100 years. The use of a sample-barcoded 5' primer and a J-beta primer mix characterized a second PCR of roughly 6 to 11 cycles. Each CDR3 protein is one row after TCRdb ran MiXCR on the 5' RACE reads. The sample yields about 720,000 distinct CDR3 sequences, approximately 21% seen once. Trimming stripped 6 bases from V and 0 bases from J, with 12 bases between. The germline V gene has CDR1 MNHNS and CDR2 SASEGT. The CDR3 consists of 15 residues. About this clonotype: Its antigen is not known.

Sequences were obtained from blood. The J gene is TRBJ2-4, the V gene TRBV6-1; unclear D gene. This receptor was identified in a man between 65 and 85 years old in good health. The CDR3 DNA follows: TGTGCCAGCAGCCCCACGACTTTAGCCAAAAACATTCAGTACTTC. Translation gives CASSPTTLAKNIQYF.